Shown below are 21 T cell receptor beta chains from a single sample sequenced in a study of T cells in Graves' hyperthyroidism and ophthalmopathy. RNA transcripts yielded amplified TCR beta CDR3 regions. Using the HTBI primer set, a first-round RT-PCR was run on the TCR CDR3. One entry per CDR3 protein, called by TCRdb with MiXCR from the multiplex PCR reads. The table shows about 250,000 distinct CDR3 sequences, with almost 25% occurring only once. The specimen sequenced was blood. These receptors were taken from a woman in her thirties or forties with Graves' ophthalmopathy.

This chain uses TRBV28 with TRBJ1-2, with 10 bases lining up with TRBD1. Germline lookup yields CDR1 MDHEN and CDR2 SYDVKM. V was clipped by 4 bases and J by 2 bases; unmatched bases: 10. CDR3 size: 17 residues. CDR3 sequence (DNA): TGTGCCAGCAGTTCCCCGGGACAGGGGATCTCGAACTATGGCTACACCTTC. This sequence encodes CASSSPGQGISNYGYTF.

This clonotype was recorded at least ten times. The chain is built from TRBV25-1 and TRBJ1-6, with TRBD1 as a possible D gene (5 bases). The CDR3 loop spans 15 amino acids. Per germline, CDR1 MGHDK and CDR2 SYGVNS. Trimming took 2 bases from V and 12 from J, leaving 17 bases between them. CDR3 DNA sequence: TGTGCCAGCAGTGAAATTGGGGCAAGAGGAGAACCCCTCCACTTT. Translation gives CASSEIGARGEPLHF. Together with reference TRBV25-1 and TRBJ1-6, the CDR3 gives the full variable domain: EADIYQTPRYLVIGTGKKITLECSQTMGHDKMYWYQQDPGMELHLIHYSYGVNSTEKGDLSSESTVSRIRTEHFPLTLESARPSHTSQYLCASSEIGARGEPLHFGNGTRLTVT.

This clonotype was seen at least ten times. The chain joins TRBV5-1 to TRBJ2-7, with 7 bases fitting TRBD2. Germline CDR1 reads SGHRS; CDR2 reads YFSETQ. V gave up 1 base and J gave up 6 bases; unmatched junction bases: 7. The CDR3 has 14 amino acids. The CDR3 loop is CASSLSGGSSEQYF. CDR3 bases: TGCGCCAGCAGCTTGAGTGGCGGGAGTAGCGAGCAGTACTTC.

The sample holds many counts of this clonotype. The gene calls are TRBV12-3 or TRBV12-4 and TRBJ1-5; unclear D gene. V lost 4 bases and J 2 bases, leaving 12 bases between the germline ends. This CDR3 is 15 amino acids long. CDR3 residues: CASSSYRRGNQPQHF. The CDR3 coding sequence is TGTGCCAGCAGTTCATACCGTAGGGGCAATCAGCCCCAGCATTTT.

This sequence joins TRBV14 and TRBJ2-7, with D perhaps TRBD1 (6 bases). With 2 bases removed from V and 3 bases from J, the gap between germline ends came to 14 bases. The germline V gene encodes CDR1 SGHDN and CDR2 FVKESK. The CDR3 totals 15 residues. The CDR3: CASSQNRAGVYEQYF. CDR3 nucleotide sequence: TGTGCCAGCAGCCAAAATCGGGCAGGGGTCTACGAGCAGTACTTC.

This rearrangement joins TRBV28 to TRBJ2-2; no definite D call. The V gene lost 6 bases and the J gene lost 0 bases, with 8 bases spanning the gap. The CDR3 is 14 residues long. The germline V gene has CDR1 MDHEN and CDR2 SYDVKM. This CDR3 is CASRTRPNTGELFF. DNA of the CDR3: TGTGCCAGCAGAACACGGCCGAACACCGGGGAGCTGTTTTTT.

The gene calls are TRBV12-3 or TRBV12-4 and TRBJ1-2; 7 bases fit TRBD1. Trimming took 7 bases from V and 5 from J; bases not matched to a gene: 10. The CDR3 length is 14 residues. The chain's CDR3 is CASTFGGQMYGYTF. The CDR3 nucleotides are TGTGCCAGCACCTTCGGGGGACAGATGTATGGCTACACCTTC.

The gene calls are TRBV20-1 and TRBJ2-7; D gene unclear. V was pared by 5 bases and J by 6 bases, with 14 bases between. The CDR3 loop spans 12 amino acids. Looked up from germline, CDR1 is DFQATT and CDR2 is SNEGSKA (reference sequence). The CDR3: CSARLHSAEQYF. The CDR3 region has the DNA TGCAGTGCTCGTCTTCACAGTGCCGAGCAGTACTTC.

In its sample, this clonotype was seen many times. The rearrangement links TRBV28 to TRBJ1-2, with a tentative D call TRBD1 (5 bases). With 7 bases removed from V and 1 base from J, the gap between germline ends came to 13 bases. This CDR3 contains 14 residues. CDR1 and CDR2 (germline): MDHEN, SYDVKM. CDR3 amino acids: CASNPMTVNYGYTF. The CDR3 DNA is TGTGCCAGCAATCCTATGACAGTTAACTATGGCTACACCTTC.

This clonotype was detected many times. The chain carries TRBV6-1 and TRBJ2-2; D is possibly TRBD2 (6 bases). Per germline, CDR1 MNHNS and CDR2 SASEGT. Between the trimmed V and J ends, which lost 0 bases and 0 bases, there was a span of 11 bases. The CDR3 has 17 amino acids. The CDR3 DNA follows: TGTGCCAGCAGTGAAGCGCTGGGCGGGACGAACACCGGGGAGCTGTTTTTT. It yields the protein CASSEALGGTNTGELFF.

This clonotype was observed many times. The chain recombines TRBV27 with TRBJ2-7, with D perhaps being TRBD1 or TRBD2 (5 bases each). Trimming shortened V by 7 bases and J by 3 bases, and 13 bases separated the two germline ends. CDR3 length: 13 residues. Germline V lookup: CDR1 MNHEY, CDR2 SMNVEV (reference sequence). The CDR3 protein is CASKGPFFYEQYF. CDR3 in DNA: TGTGCCAGCAAGGGACCCTTTTTCTACGAGCAGTACTTC.

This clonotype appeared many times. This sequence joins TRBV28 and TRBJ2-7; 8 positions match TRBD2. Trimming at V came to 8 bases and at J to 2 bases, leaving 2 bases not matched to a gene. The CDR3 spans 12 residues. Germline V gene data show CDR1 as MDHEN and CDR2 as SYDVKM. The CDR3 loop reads CASREGTYEQYF. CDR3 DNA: TGTGCCAGCCGGGAGGGCACCTACGAGCAGTACTTC.

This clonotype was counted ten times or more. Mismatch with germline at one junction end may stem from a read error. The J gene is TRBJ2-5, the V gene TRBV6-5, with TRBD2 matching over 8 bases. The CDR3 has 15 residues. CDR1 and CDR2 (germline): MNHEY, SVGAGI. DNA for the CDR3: TGTGCCAGCAGTAACTCAGCGGGGGCCGGAGAGACCCAGTACTTC. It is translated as CASSNSAGAGETQYF.

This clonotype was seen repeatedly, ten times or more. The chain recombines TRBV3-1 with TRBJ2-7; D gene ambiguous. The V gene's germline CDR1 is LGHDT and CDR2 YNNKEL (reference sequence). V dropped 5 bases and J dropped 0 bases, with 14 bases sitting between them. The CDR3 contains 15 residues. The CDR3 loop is CASSSPYGNSYEQYF. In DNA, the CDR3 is TGTGCCAGCAGCTCCCCTTACGGAAACTCCTACGAGCAGTACTTC.

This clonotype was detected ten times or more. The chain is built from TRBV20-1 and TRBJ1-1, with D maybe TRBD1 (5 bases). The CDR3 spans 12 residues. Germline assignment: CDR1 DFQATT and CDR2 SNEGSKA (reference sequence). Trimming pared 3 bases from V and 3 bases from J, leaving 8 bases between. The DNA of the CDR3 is TGCAGTGCTAGCCGACAGTACACTGAAGCTTTCTTT. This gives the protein CSASRQYTEAFF.

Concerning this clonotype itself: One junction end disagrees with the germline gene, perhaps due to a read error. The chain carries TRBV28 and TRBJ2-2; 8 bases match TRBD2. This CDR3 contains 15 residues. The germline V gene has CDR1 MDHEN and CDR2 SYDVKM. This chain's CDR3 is CVSRPSGWRTGELFF. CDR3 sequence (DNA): TGCGTCAGCAGACCTAGCGGGTGGCGCACCGGGGAGCTGTTTTTT.

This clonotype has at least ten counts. CDR3 sequence reads: CASTGRGFTGELFF. The CDR3 DNA follows: TGTGCCAGCACGGGCAGGGGTTTTACCGGGGAGCTGTTTTTT. The chain joins TRBV28 to TRBJ2-2; perhaps TRBD1 as D (6 bases). Trimming took 7 bases from V and 5 from J, leaving 14 bases between them. Germline V gives CDR1 MDHEN, CDR2 SYDVKM. The CDR3 has 14 residues.

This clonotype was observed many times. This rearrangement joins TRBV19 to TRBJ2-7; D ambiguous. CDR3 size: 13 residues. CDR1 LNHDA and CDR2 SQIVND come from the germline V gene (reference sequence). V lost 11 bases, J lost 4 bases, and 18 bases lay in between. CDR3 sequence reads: CAGNHGPRYEQYF. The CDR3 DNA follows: TGTGCCGGAAATCACGGGCCCAGGTACGAGCAGTACTTC.

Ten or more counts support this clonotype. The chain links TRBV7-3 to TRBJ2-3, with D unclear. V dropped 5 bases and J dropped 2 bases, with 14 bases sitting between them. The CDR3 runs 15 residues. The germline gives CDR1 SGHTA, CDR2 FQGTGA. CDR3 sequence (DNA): TGTGCCAGCAGCCCCCGTGGAGTCTCCACAGATACGCAGTATTTT. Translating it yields CASSPRGVSTDTQYF.

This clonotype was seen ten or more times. This CDR3 is CASSEAQGGETQYF. The CDR3 DNA sequence: TGTGCCAGCAGTGAGGCCCAGGGGGGGGAGACCCAGTACTTC. The chain uses TRBV2 and TRBJ2-5; perhaps D is TRBD1 or TRBD2 (7 bases each). Germline values: CDR1 SNHLY, CDR2 FYNNEI. Between the trimmed V and J ends, which lost 3 bases and 5 bases, there was a span of 13 bases. The CDR3 length is 14 residues.

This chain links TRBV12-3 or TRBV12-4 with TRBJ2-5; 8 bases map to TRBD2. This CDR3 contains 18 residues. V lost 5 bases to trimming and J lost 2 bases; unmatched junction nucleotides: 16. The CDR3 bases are TGTGCCAGCAGTCCCCGGAACTCGGGGGGGGCGAGACAAGAGACCCAGTACTTC. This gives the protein CASSPRNSGGARQETQYF.